This record concerns one T cell receptor (beta chain) sequence. This clone was seen more than once but under ten times. Which antigen it targets is not known. The sample holds no much larger clone one base away, and base qualities are not on file. These data originate in a study of blood T cell repertoires in COVID-19 (dated by TCRdb to 2020 to 2022). As for the study more broadly: The collaborator samples originated in the United States, Italy and Spain and spanned the acute and convalescent phases of COVID-19. The prospective study material was composed of cDNA or gDNA derived from T cells, B-cell-depleted T cells, or PBMCs. Deeply sampled blood TCRbeta repertoires from subjects exposed to, actively infected with, or recovered from COVID-19 were included in the dataset. A freely available public database, intended as a resource for researchers studying the immune response to SARS-CoV-2, is where the repertoires were released. Samples were obtained from the ongoing ImmuneRACE study (first 160 participants) and from over 1,000 subjects provided by 6 global collaborators. A de-identified subject ID, COVID-19 status, age in years and sex were almost always included in the sample metadata. Where HLA class I and class II types were available, the types were taken from metadata supplied by the sample provider, not from assay-based typing. The investigation overall reported the following: The amount of clinical and demographic metadata varied by source and participant and was provided uncurated.

TCRbeta CDR3 regions were amplified from genomic DNA using the immunoSEQ Assay, a bias-controlled multiplex PCR. Concerning the study's data processing: The number of nucleated cells in each sample was estimated from the amplification of reference gene primers within the assay. To quantify the absolute abundance of each unique TCRbeta CDR3 rearrangement, sequence reads were collapsed and filtered. For each sample, productive Simpson clonality was calculated as the square root of Simpson's diversity index across productive rearrangements. TCRdb took over this immuneACCESS table, retaining in-frame rearrangements with V and J assigned. Such tables are incomplete; in checked studies, under half of the missing clones stem from an unresolved V gene, and the remainder is unexplained. V and J calls and clone size follow that table, whereas D and trimming were derived from the DNA. The sample contains around 180,000 clones, roughly 84% of them found a single time. The biggest ten clones account for around 9.8% of the sample.

V trim: 4 bases; J trim: 0 bases; unmatched bases: 11. Based on the germline V gene, the CDR1 and CDR2 sequences are MGHDK and SYGVNS. Its CDR3 holds 18 amino acids, cysteine through phenylalanine. CDR3 DNA is the only sequence kept; it has 54 bases, read in frame from the first base. The collaborating institutions used their own protocols to collect whole blood in K2EDTA tubes. Collaborator samples were shipped for TCRbeta analysis as frozen whole blood, isolated PBMCs, or DNA extracted from either sample type. The sequencing input was peripheral blood. This receptor was obtained from a woman older than 75 with acute or convalescent COVID-19. This chain joins TRBV25-1 to TRBJ1-3; TRBD1 aligns with 8 central bases. The CDR3 region reads CASSAHGTGESSGNTIYF. The nucleotide sequence reads as follows: TGTGCCAGCAGTGCTCACGGGACAGGAGAATCCTCTGGAAACACCATATATTTT.